This is a list of T cell receptor beta chains from one sample in a study of T cell responses to AZD1222 COVID-19 vaccine. TCRdb's copy holds only in-frame clones and misses some; the assay was immunoSEQ multiplex PCR. The sample shows about 110,000 clones, approximately 89% of them seen only once. The input for sequencing was peripheral blood, taken on day 0 of MenACWY control vaccination. The receptors originated from an adult in good health. The CDR3 runs from the conserved cysteine through the conserved F or W. A D gene is named only where the DNA matches it firmly. Size is omitted from some rows. Given values are once, few, many or a class for expanded clones.

NA	TRBV7-8	NA	TRBJ1-5	CASSLGPNQPQHF	TGTGCCAGCAGCTTAGGACCAAATCAGCCCCAGCATTTT
NA	TRBV2	NA	TRBJ2-7	CASTPFNEQYF	TGTGCCAGCACCCCATTTAACGAGCAGTACTTC
NA	TRBV19	TRBD2	TRBJ2-5	CASSPASGGQTQYF	TGTGCCAGTAGTCCCGCTAGCGGGGGCCAGACCCAGTACTTC
NA	TRBV5-1	NA	TRBJ1-1	CASSTLNTEAFF	TGCGCCAGCAGTACTTTGAACACTGAAGCTTTCTTT
NA	TRBV15	NA	TRBJ2-7	CATSRELTGSSYEQYF	TGTGCCACCAGCAGAGAATTGACAGGCAGCTCCTACGAGCAGTACTTC
NA	TRBV5-1	TRBD1	TRBJ2-7	CASSYSGTGVEQYF	TGCGCCAGCAGCTATTCCGGGACAGGGGTCGAGCAGTACTTC
NA	TRBV19	TRBD2	TRBJ2-7	CASSRRGTSASYEQYF	TGTGCCAGTAGTCGCCGAGGGACTAGCGCTTCCTACGAGCAGTACTTC
NA	TRBV29-1	TRBD1	TRBJ1-2	CSAERDRGPVYGYTF	TGCAGCGCAGAGAGGGACAGGGGGCCTGTCTATGGCTACACCTTC
NA	TRBV10-3	NA	TRBJ1-1	CAISGGRMNTEAFF	TGTGCCATCAGTGGGGGGCGGATGAACACTGAAGCTTTCTTT
NA	TRBV9	NA	TRBJ2-1	CASTREAYNEQFF	TGTGCCAGCACAAGGGAAGCCTACAATGAGCAGTTCTTC
once	TRBV7-2	TRBD2	TRBJ2-5	CASSLALAGGQETQYF	TGTGCCAGCAGCTTAGCGCTAGCGGGGGGGCAAGAGACCCAGTACTTC
NA	TRBV28	NA	TRBJ1-5	CASSPQGQPQHF	TGTGCCAGCAGTCCTCAGGGCCAGCCCCAGCATTTT
NA	TRBV3-1/TRBV3-2	NA	TRBJ1-2	CASSQGSSNYGYTF	TGTGCCAGCAGCCAAGGGAGCTCAAACTATGGCTACACCTTC
NA	TRBV5-4	NA	TRBJ1-2	CASNQGSRDATGYTF	TGTGCCAGCAACCAGGGGTCCAGGGACGCTACTGGCTACACCTTC
NA	TRBV27	NA	TRBJ1-2	CASSLRGRAPTNYGYTF	TGTGCCAGCAGTTTACGGGGAAGGGCACCGACTAACTATGGCTACACCTTC
NA	TRBV6-2/TRBV6-3	TRBD1	TRBJ1-2	CASSPGDREYGYTF	TGTGCCAGCAGTCCCGGGGACAGAGAATATGGCTACACCTTC
NA	TRBV11-3	NA	TRBJ2-2	CASSFSGVGTGELFF	TGTGCCAGCAGCTTCAGCGGTGTTGGCACCGGGGAGCTGTTTTTT
NA	TRBV12-3/TRBV12-4	NA	TRBJ1-1	CASSLGGVEAFF	TGTGCCAGCAGTTTAGGGGGGGTTGAAGCTTTCTTT
NA	TRBV5-5	TRBD2	TRBJ2-7	CASSSRLAGDLTSYEQYF	TGTGCCAGCAGCTCTAGACTAGCGGGGGACCTGACCTCCTACGAGCAGTACTTC
NA	TRBV19	TRBD1	TRBJ1-2	CASSVDRGLNYGYTF	TGTGCCAGTAGTGTGGACAGGGGGCTTAACTATGGCTACACCTTC
NA	TRBV19	TRBD1	TRBJ2-3	CASSDRGTDTQYF	TGTGCCAGTAGCGACAGGGGCACAGATACGCAGTATTTT
NA	TRBV15	NA	TRBJ1-5	CATSRDKSNQPQHF	TGTGCCACCAGCAGAGATAAGAGCAATCAGCCCCAGCATTTT
NA	TRBV4-1	NA	TRBJ1-1	CASSQGVTEAFF	TGCGCCAGCAGCCAAGGTGTAACTGAAGCTTTCTTT
NA	TRBV18	NA	TRBJ2-5	CASSPPGGAETQYF	TGTGCCAGCTCACCACCGGGGGGCGCAGAGACCCAGTACTTC
NA	TRBV7-9	NA	TRBJ1-2	CASSLGGGGYTF	TGTGCCAGCAGCTTAGGCGGTGGAGGCTACACCTTC
NA	TRBV7-6	TRBD1	TRBJ2-7	CASSLGGQWAEQYF	TGTGCCAGCAGTTTAGGGGGACAGTGGGCCGAGCAGTACTTC
NA	TRBV12-3/TRBV12-4	NA	TRBJ1-2	CASSRGRFYGYTF	TGTGCCAGCAGTCGTGGACGGTTCTATGGCTACACCTTC
NA	TRBV28	NA	TRBJ1-3	CASSLDRSGNTIYF	TGTGCCAGCAGTTTAGACAGATCGGGAAACACCATATATTTT
NA	TRBV6-5	TRBD1	TRBJ1-1	CASSSGTGGWTEAFF	TGTGCCAGCAGTTCCGGGACAGGGGGTTGGACTGAAGCTTTCTTT
NA	TRBV19	TRBD1	TRBJ2-3	CASSAWTGKSTDTQYF	TGTGCCAGTAGTGCCTGGACAGGGAAGAGCACAGATACGCAGTATTTT
NA	TRBV7-9	NA	TRBJ2-1	CASIKSWGEQFF	TGTGCCAGCATTAAGAGCTGGGGCGAGCAGTTCTTC
NA	TRBV11-3	NA	TRBJ2-2	CASGGTGELFF	TGTGCCAGCGGGGGCACCGGGGAGCTGTTTTTT
NA	TRBV29-1	TRBD1	TRBJ1-1	CSVEVGTVKNTEAFF	TGCAGCGTTGAAGTTGGGACAGTGAAGAACACTGAAGCTTTCTTT
NA	TRBV3-1/TRBV3-2	TRBD2	TRBJ2-1	CASSYGLAGTYNEQFF	TGTGCCAGCAGCTACGGACTAGCGGGGACCTACAATGAGCAGTTCTTC
NA	TRBV21-1	NA	TRBJ1-6	CASSSQGVGSYNSPLHF	TGTGCCAGCAGCTCCCAGGGTGTGGGGTCCTATAATTCACCCCTCCACTTT
NA	TRBV2	TRBD1	TRBJ1-2	CASSIPGQGGGGYTF	TGTGCCAGCAGTATCCCGGGACAGGGAGGGGGTGGCTACACCTTC
NA	TRBV30	NA	TRBJ1-5	CAWGGGDNQPQHF	TGTGCCTGGGGAGGGGGGGACAATCAGCCCCAGCATTTT
NA	TRBV27	TRBD1	TRBJ1-1	CASSFSLPQGAGTEAFF	TGTGCCAGCAGTTTTTCTCTTCCACAGGGGGCTGGCACTGAAGCTTTCTTT
few	TRBV5-1	NA	TRBJ2-1	CASSLGAFGNEQFF	TGCGCCAGCAGCTTGGGAGCCTTCGGGAATGAGCAGTTCTTC
NA	TRBV19	NA	TRBJ1-2	CASRDRRGGYGYTF	TGTGCCAGTAGAGACCGCAGGGGTGGGTATGGCTACACCTTC
NA	TRBV6-4	NA	TRBJ1-1	CASRDTPHGVNTEAFF	TGTGCCAGCAGGGACACTCCACATGGGGTGAACACTGAAGCTTTCTTT
NA	TRBV5-4	TRBD1	TRBJ1-2	CASSDGTGYGYTF	TGTGCCAGCAGCGACGGGACAGGCTATGGCTACACCTTC
NA	TRBV5-1	TRBD1	TRBJ1-2	CASSLAGTGEAYGYTF	TGCGCCAGCAGCTTGGCCGGGACAGGGGAGGCCTATGGCTACACCTTC
NA	TRBV9	TRBD1	TRBJ2-2	CASSARTGKPGELFF	TGTGCCAGCAGCGCCCGGACAGGGAAACCCGGGGAGCTGTTTTTT
NA	TRBV27	TRBD1	TRBJ1-1	CASSMDRGGTEAFF	TGTGCCAGCAGCATGGACAGGGGGGGGACTGAAGCTTTCTTT
NA	TRBV11-2	NA	TRBJ1-6	CASSLVGLASSYNSPLHF	TGTGCCAGCAGCTTAGTGGGGTTGGCGAGCTCCTATAATTCACCCCTCCACTTT
NA	TRBV7-2	NA	TRBJ1-1	CASSLVSLGRTEAFF	TGTGCCAGCAGCTTAGTCTCCCTGGGCCGCACTGAAGCTTTCTTT
NA	TRBV6-2/TRBV6-3	NA	TRBJ1-5	CASSYMAYQPQHF	TGTGCCAGCAGTTACATGGCTTATCAGCCCCAGCATTTT
NA	TRBV4-1	NA	TRBJ1-1	CASSQDDGKAFF	TGCGCCAGCAGCCAGGATGACGGGAAAGCTTTCTTT
few	TRBV28	TRBD1	TRBJ1-2	CASSTWTGGWGYTF	TGTGCCAGCAGTACATGGACAGGGGGCTGGGGCTACACCTTC
NA	TRBV7-9	NA	TRBJ2-7	CASSLPSQYYYYEQYF	TGTGCCAGCAGCTTACCTAGCCAGTACTACTACTACGAGCAGTACTTC
NA	TRBV7-3	TRBD1	TRBJ1-6	CASSSQGASNSPLHF	TGTGCCAGCAGCTCCCAGGGGGCGTCGAATTCACCCCTCCACTTT
NA	TRBV7-9	NA	TRBJ1-2	CASSEEGRLKDGYTF	TGTGCCAGCAGCGAAGAGGGACGGTTGAAAGATGGCTACACCTTC
NA	TRBV11-2	NA	TRBJ1-1	CASTKEGQGRETEAFF	TGTGCCAGCACCAAAGAGGGTCAGGGGAGGGAGACTGAAGCTTTCTTT
NA	TRBV30	TRBD2	TRBJ2-7	CALEASGKGEQYF	TGTGCCTTAGAGGCTAGCGGAAAAGGGGAGCAGTACTTC
NA	TRBV6-5	NA	TRBJ2-2	CASSYSISLAVGELFF	TGTGCCAGCAGTTACTCGATTTCCCTGGCGGTCGGGGAGCTGTTTTTT
NA	TRBV5-4	NA	TRBJ1-1	CASSEGSGVNTEAFF	TGTGCCAGCAGCGAGGGTTCAGGTGTCAACACTGAAGCTTTCTTT